The 20 T cell receptor beta chains in this list originate from one sample, sequenced in a study of CD8 T cells in ankylosing spondylitis. The study, taken as a whole, reports: Ankylosing spondylitis blood seemed to carry a telltale TCR beta motif made of fewer than 10 highly homologous variants.

TCRdb called the 5' RACE reads again in MiXCR, with one record for every CDR3 protein. Of 200,000 to 250,000 distinct CDR3 sequences listed, around 20% are singletons. These receptors' antigens are unknown. Material: blood, either unsorted or a sorted T cell fraction (not recorded which). The receptors shown here come from a male donor with ankylosing spondylitis.

V usage is TRBV27 and J usage is TRBJ2-7, with 9 bases matching TRBD1. Losses at the gene ends were 0 bases for V and 2 bases for J; bases not matched to a gene: 5. The CDR3 has 16 amino acids. In germline, CDR1 is MNHEY, CDR2 SMNVEV (reference sequence). CDR3 coding DNA: TGTGCCAGCAGTTTATCAGGGACAGGGTGGACCTACGAGCAGTACTTC. Its protein product is CASSLSGTGWTYEQYF.

As DNA, the CDR3 is TGCGCCAGCAGTGATAGTGAGCAGTTCTTC. This sequence encodes CASSDSEQFF. The gene calls are TRBV10-2 and TRBJ2-1, with D hard to call. CDR3 size: 10 residues. Germline V CDR1 and CDR2: WSHSY, SAAADI. V lost 3 bases and J 9 bases, leaving 3 bases between the germline ends.

This clonotype was counted between two and nine times. The chain recombines TRBV12-3 or TRBV12-4 with TRBJ2-1; D might be TRBD2 (5 bases). CDR3 length equals 15 residues. With 7 bases removed from V and 3 bases from J, the gap between germline ends came to 16 bases. In DNA form, the CDR3 reads TGTGCCAGCATCGGGGAAACCCTTAACTACAATGAGCAGTTCTTC. Translated: CASIGETLNYNEQFF.

The chain couples TRBV29-1 to TRBJ1-2; 7 nucleotides match TRBD1. The CDR3 totals 16 residues. Germline CDR1 SQVTM, CDR2 ANQGSEA. With V trimmed by 3 bases and J by 6 bases, 16 bases remained unmatched. This chain's CDR3 is CSVDPGQDVRSNGYTF. The CDR3 DNA is TGCAGCGTTGACCCCGGACAGGACGTTAGGAGCAATGGCTACACCTTC.

V and J are TRBV16 and TRBJ1-2; a weak D match, TRBD1 (5 bases). Trimming stripped 2 bases from V and 2 bases from J, with 9 bases between. There are 14 residues in the CDR3. Germline CDR1 and CDR2: KGHSY and FQNENV. The CDR3 nucleotides are TGTGCCAGCAGCCAACCGACAGAGAACTATGGCTACACCTTC. Protein sequence: CASSQPTENYGYTF.

The table lists this clonotype with many counts. The chain is built from TRBV25-1 and TRBJ2-7; TRBD1 or TRBD2 may be the D gene (5 bases each). Trimming left V 2 bases short and J 3 bases short, with 11 bases between. The CDR3 runs to 14 residues. From germline, CDR1 is MGHDK and CDR2 SYGVNS. In DNA, the CDR3 is TGTGCCAGCAGTGAACGGGGACCGGTCTACGAGCAGTACTTC. Translated, it gives CASSERGPVYEQYF.

The V and J genes are TRBV9 and TRBJ1-2; D unclear. The germline CDR1 and CDR2 sequences are SGDLS and YYNGEE. The V and J ends lost 3 bases and 2 bases respectively, with 8 bases between them. The length of the CDR3 is 13 residues. CDR3 amino acids: CASSALGNYGYTF. CDR3 in DNA: TGTGCCAGCAGCGCCTTGGGAAACTATGGCTACACCTTC. The whole variable domain, filled in from reference TRBV9 and TRBJ1-2, reads DSGVTQTPKHLITATGQRVTLRCSPRSGDLSVYWYQQSLDQGLQFLIQYYNGEERAKGNILERFSAQQFPDLHSELNLSSLELGDSALYFCASSALGNYGYTFGSGTRLTVV.

The chain links TRBV6-2 or TRBV6-3 to TRBJ2-1; D remains unclear. V was cut by 2 bases and J by 9 bases, with 11 bases left in between. Germline lookup yields CDR1 MNHEY and CDR2 SVGEGT. The CDR3 loop spans 13 amino acids. The CDR3: CASSYGGVAEQFF. DNA of the CDR3: TGTGCCAGCAGTTACGGTGGGGTGGCTGAGCAGTTCTTC.

Only a few counts were recorded for this clonotype. The chain employs TRBV12-3 or TRBV12-4 and TRBJ1-1, with D possibly TRBD1 on 5 matching bases. This CDR3 has 16 amino acids. The ends were cut back, 3 bases at V and 5 bases at J, with 19 bases in the middle. The CDR3 bases are TGTGCCAGCAGTTTTAGTGGCAGGGCGGGGAATACTGAAGCTTTCTTT. It yields the protein CASSFSGRAGNTEAFF.

This clonotype was seen more than once but under ten times. The chain combines TRBV28 with TRBJ2-5; 9 bases fit TRBD2. Unmatched junction bases numbered 10, after V lost 2 bases and J lost 3 bases. The CDR3 runs to 17 residues. The germline CDR1 and CDR2 sequences are MDHEN and SYDVKM. This chain's CDR3 is CASSLGSLAGPEETQYF. CDR3 coding DNA: TGTGCCAGCAGTTTAGGTAGCCTAGCGGGGCCAGAAGAGACCCAGTACTTC.

This clonotype was seen a handful of times. This sequence joins TRBV7-9 and TRBJ1-1; TRBD1 might be the D (6 bases). Trimming cost V 8 bases and J 1 base, with 17 bases left between them. CDR1 is SEHNR, CDR2 FQNEAQ, per germline (reference sequence). The CDR3 totals 15 residues. The DNA for the CDR3 is TGTGCCAGCGAACAACAACAGGGCTCGAACACTGAAGCTTTCTTT. Amino acid sequence: CASEQQQGSNTEAFF.

This clonotype was observed a handful of times. V usage is TRBV19 and J usage is TRBJ2-2; the D is unclear. CDR1 is LNHDA and CDR2 is SQIVND in the germline V gene (reference sequence). The CDR3 is made up of 15 amino acids. V was cut by 8 bases and J by 3 bases, with 16 bases left in between. The CDR3 nucleotides are TGTGCCAGTTCAGTATGGAGTATGGACACCGGGGAGCTGTTTTTT. Residues: CASSVWSMDTGELFF.

In its sample, this clonotype was seen a few times. The chain has TRBV2 and TRBJ2-2; tentatively, D is TRBD1 (5 bases). The length of the CDR3 is 15 residues. Germline V gene data show CDR1 as SNHLY and CDR2 as FYNNEI. The ends were cut back, 4 bases at V and 4 bases at J, with 13 bases in the middle. The CDR3 here is CASSGPQVTTGELFF. The CDR3, as DNA: TGTGCCAGCAGTGGGCCACAGGTGACCACCGGGGAGCTGTTTTTT.

The chain uses TRBV7-3 and TRBJ2-3; D gene ambiguous. The germline gives CDR1 SGHTA, CDR2 FQGTGA. This CDR3 has 15 amino acids. The V end was cut by 2 bases, the J end by 0 bases, with 9 bases between. DNA for the CDR3: TGTGCCAGCAGCTTATTCGGTGGAAGCACAGATACGCAGTATTTT. Its translation: CASSLFGGSTDTQYF.

Ten or more counts support this clonotype. The chain employs TRBV20-1 and TRBJ1-2; the D gene is possibly TRBD1 (5 bases). The CDR3 totals 14 residues. V lost 2 bases, J lost 1 base, and 11 bases lay in between. Germline lookup yields CDR1 DFQATT and CDR2 SNEGSKA (reference sequence). Written as DNA, the CDR3 is TGCAGTGCTAGAATCGGAGACAGTAACTATGGCTACACCTTC. This gives the protein CSARIGDSNYGYTF.

The rearrangement joins TRBV7-9 to TRBJ2-4; D is possibly TRBD1 (6 bases). The CDR3 consists of 16 residues. Between the trimmed V and J ends, which lost 5 bases and 0 bases, there was a span of 14 bases. Germline V gene data show CDR1 as SEHNR and CDR2 as FQNEAQ (reference sequence). In DNA form, the CDR3 reads TGTGCCAGCAGCCCCGTACAGGGACCAGCCAAAAACATTCAGTACTTC. Encoded protein: CASSPVQGPAKNIQYF.

This clonotype was observed a few times. V and J are TRBV12-3 or TRBV12-4 and TRBJ2-7, with D unresolved. The CDR3 runs to 13 residues. Deletions cut 3 bases from V and 0 bases from J, with 6 bases between. CDR3 loop: CASSFERSYEQYF. The CDR3 coding sequence is TGTGCCAGCAGTTTTGAGCGCTCCTACGAGCAGTACTTC.

The genes are TRBV6-2 or TRBV6-3 and TRBJ2-3; TRBD2 aligns across 10 bases. The CDR3 has 16 residues. Trimming took 4 bases from V and 0 from J; bases not matched to a gene: 4. Germline-derived CDR1 and CDR2 are MNHEY and SVGEGT. CDR3 nucleotide sequence: TGTGCCAGCAGTTTGCTAGCGGGGGCTAGCACAGATACGCAGTATTTT. Residues: CASSLLAGASTDTQYF.

This clonotype was seen a handful of times. The CDR3 region is CASSPRRNSPLHF. Written as DNA, the CDR3 is TGCGCCAGCAGCCCACGGAGGAATTCACCCCTCCACTTT. The genes are TRBV4-3 and TRBJ1-6; D is undetermined. Germline CDR1 LGHNA, CDR2 YSLEER. The CDR3 has 13 amino acids. V lost 4 bases, J lost 7 bases, and 8 bases lay in between.

The genes are TRBV12-3 or TRBV12-4 and TRBJ2-1; D is undetermined. With 5 bases removed from V and 8 bases from J, the gap between germline ends came to 10 bases. The CDR3 is made up of 12 amino acids. CDR3 DNA sequence: TGTGCCAGCAGTCCGGATGGGCATGAGCAGTTCTTC. It codes for CASSPDGHEQFF.